These 10 T cell receptor beta chains share one sample of origin, sequenced in a study of Graves' ophthalmopathy and Graves' hyperthyroidism. RNA transcripts were the template, and TCR beta CDR3 regions were amplified from them. An opening RT-PCR round employed HTBI primers and preceded a second-round multiplex PCR. TCRdb passed the multiplex PCR reads through MiXCR, listing each CDR3 protein once. The repertoire holds 1 million to 1.3 million distinct CDR3 sequences, with about 35% as singletons. The specimen sequenced was peripheral blood or thyroid tissue (not recorded which). The receptors originated from an adult man with Graves' hyperthyroidism.

Worth noting for this clonotype: Because it lacks the conserved phenylalanine or tryptophan at the end, this CDR3 is likely a read error. No DNA is shown, since the ends of the CDR3 on it are uncertain; the CDR3 is the one TCRdb lists. The V gene is TRBV10-3, the J gene TRBJ2-5; the DNA was not used to check the table's D call, TRBD1. Germline V gene sequence: CDR1 ENHRY, CDR2 SYGVKD. The CDR3 extends over 17 residues, inclusive of both ends. The CDR3 loop is CAISESARGEDGYTFGS.

The count of this clonotype is one. A junction end diverges from the germline sequence, so it may reflect a read error. This sequence joins TRBV10-3 and TRBJ2-7; perhaps TRBD2 as D (6 bases). The germline V gene encodes CDR1 ENHRY and CDR2 SYGVKD. The CDR3 has 17 amino acids. The CDR3 spells CASSIERGRGLPYEQYF. As DNA, the CDR3 is TGTGCCAGCAGTATCGAAAGGGGACGGGGGTTACCCTACGAGCAGTACTTC.

To note about this clonotype: One junction end does not reproduce the germline sequence, and a read error may be involved. V is TRBV15 and J is TRBJ1-5; 10 positions agree with TRBD1. Germline V lookup: CDR1 LNHNV, CDR2 YYDKDF (reference sequence). The CDR3 loop spans 15 amino acids. CDR3 region: CAASSQTGGLQPQHF. In nucleotides, the CDR3 is TGTGCCGCCAGCAGTCAGACAGGGGGCCTTCAGCCCCAGCATTTT. Drawing the rest from reference TRBV15 and TRBJ1-5, the complete variable domain is DAMVIQNPRYQVTQFGKPVTLSCSQTLNHNVMYWYQQKSSQAPKLLFHYYDKDFNNEADTPDNFQSRRPNTSFCFLDIRSPGLGDTAMYLCAASSQTGGLQPQHFGDGTRLSIL.

This clonotype was observed a handful of times. The chain joins TRBV10-3 to TRBJ2-5, with 8 bases identical to TRBD2. This CDR3 region has 14 residues. Germline V gene lookup returns CDR1 ENHRY and CDR2 SYGVKD. With V trimmed by 6 bases and J by 5 bases, 8 bases remained unmatched. For the CDR3, the DNA is TGTGCCATCAGGACTGGACTAGCTGGCGAGACCCAGTACTTC. Translation gives CAIRTGLAGETQYF.

This clonotype was recorded only once. The conserved phenylalanine or tryptophan normally closing the CDR3 is absent here, so this likely arose from a read error. The DNA is left out, because the CDR3 cannot be placed on it with certainty; the CDR3 is given as TCRdb lists it. The CDR3: CASSSTPGVYGYTFGS. The chain employs TRBV7-9 and TRBJ2-5; the D call in the table, TRBD1, was not verified against the DNA. The CDR3 has 16 residues if both end residues are counted. The germline gives CDR1 SEHNR, CDR2 FQNEAQ (reference sequence).

Notes on this clonotype: A much larger clonotype is one base distant, so this may be a read error. The V gene is TRBV5-1, the J gene TRBJ2-2; TRBD1 aligns across 7 bases. V lost 4 bases to trimming and J lost 4 bases; unmatched junction nucleotides: 7. Germline CDR1 reads SGHRS; CDR2 reads YFSETQ. The CDR3 covers 15 residues. CDR3 sequence (DNA): TGCGCCAGCAGCCAACACCGGGACAGCACCGGGGAGCTGTTTTTT. Protein product: CASSQHRDSTGELFF.

A few counts support this clonotype. CDR3 protein: CASRVGQGGSTAFF. The CDR3, as DNA: TGTGCCAGCAGGGTGGGACAGGGCGGCTCTACGGCTTTCTTT. The chain uses TRBV28 and TRBJ1-1; 9 bases align to TRBD1. CDR1 is MDHEN and CDR2 is SYDVKM in the germline V gene. Trimming took 6 bases from V and 11 from J; bases not matched to a gene: 13. The CDR3 consists of 14 residues.

This clonotype was seen repeatedly, ten times or more. V is TRBV7-8 and J is TRBJ1-5; D is ambiguous. Deletions cut 1 base from V and 9 bases from J, with 13 bases between. The CDR3 runs to 14 residues. Per germline, CDR1 SGHVS and CDR2 FQNEAQ. The DNA for the CDR3 is TGTGCCAGCAGCTTAGTGCGGGCATCGGGGCCCCAGCATTTT. Translated: CASSLVRASGPQHF.

In its sample, this clonotype was seen many times. This chain joins TRBV15 and TRBJ1-2, with a possible D match to TRBD1 (5 bases). The V gene's germline CDR1 is LNHNV and CDR2 YYDKDF (reference sequence). Trimming took 5 bases from V and 6 from J, leaving 16 bases between them. The CDR3 loop spans 14 amino acids. The CDR3 is CATSWGGAPNGYTF. The CDR3 DNA sequence: TGTGCCACCAGCTGGGGCGGGGCGCCGAATGGCTACACCTTC.

This clonotype was detected many times. The chain combines TRBV13 with TRBJ2-7; 11 nucleotides match TRBD2. The CDR3 runs 13 residues. V lost 5 bases to trimming and J lost 6 bases; unmatched junction nucleotides: 3. In germline, CDR1 is PRHDT, CDR2 FYEKMQ (reference sequence). The CDR3 reads CASSRSGRGEQYF. The CDR3 DNA sequence: TGTGCCAGCAGCCGTAGCGGGAGGGGCGAGCAGTACTTC.